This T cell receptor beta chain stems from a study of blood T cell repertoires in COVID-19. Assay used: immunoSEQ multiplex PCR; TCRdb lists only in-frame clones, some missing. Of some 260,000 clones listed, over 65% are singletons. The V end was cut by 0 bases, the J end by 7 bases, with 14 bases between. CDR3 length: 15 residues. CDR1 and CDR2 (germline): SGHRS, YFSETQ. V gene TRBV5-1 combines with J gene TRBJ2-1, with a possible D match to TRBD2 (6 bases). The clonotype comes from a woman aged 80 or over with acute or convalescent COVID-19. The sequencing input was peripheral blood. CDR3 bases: TGCGCCAGCAGCTTGGTAGCGCGGGGCGGAAATGAGCAGTTCTTC. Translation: CASSLVARGGNEQFF.